The entry below gives a single TCR beta chain sequence along with its context. A much larger clone lies a single base off, so this may be a read error. No conserved phenylalanine or tryptophan is present at the end of the CDR3, so a read error is the likely explanation. The split of CD4+ cells yielded CD45RA+ naive and CD45RA-negative memory subsets. The entry originates in a study of shared clonotypes between healthy human individuals. In the study overall: Each donor's CD8 memory used one plate, CD8 naive two, each CD4 subset three.

Some clones are missing from TCRdb's copy, which holds only in-frame ones; the method was immunoSEQ multiplex PCR. Here the sample spans over 850,000 clones, approximately 80% being singletons. V lost 4 bases to trimming and J lost 2 bases; unmatched junction nucleotides: 3. The CDR3 loop spans 16 amino acids. Germline CDR1 SGHRS, CDR2 YFSETQ. The source of this sequence is a man between 18 and 29 years old in good health. Some clones in this sample may be carry-over from other donors' samples. The V call is TRBV5-1, the J call TRBJ2-7, with TRBD2 matching 16 bases. The sequencing input was memory CD4+ T cells from PBMCs. Described subset: CD45RA-negative fraction. The CDR3, as DNA: TGCGCCAGCAGCCTAGGGACTAGCGGGAGGGCCTACGAGCAGTACCTC. Translating it yields CASSLGTSGRAYEQYL.